One and the same sample provided the 16 T cell receptor beta chains below, sequenced in a study of T cell changes during pregnancy in multiple sclerosis. Sequencing used immunoSEQ multiplex PCR; TCRdb keeps in-frame clones, though not all of them. The sample carries approximately 24,000 clones, 86% recorded once. Specimen: CD8+ T cells from peripheral blood mononuclear cells, collected in the first trimester of pregnancy. The receptors were sampled from a female donor in good health, enrolled as a control in a pregnancy study.

This rearrangement joins TRBV9 to TRBJ2-1; TRBD2 aligns across 12 bases. V lost 3 bases to trimming and J lost 1 base; unmatched junction nucleotides: 14. The CDR3 consists of 20 residues. The germline gives CDR1 SGDLS, CDR2 YYNGEE. CDR3 bases: TGTGCCAGCAGCGAACTAGCGGGGGGTTCCCAAGCCCTATCCTACAATGAGCAGTTCTTC. This sequence encodes CASSELAGGSQALSYNEQFF.

The chain couples TRBV4-3 to TRBJ2-7; a possible D gene is TRBD1 (6 bases). This CDR3 region has 16 residues. V lost 5 bases and J 2 bases, leaving 19 bases between the germline ends. Germline CDR1 LGHNA, CDR2 YSLEER. DNA for the CDR3: TGCGCCAGCAGCAAAGGGACAAGGGAAAACCCCTACGAGCAGTACTTC. Encoded protein: CASSKGTRENPYEQYF.

In its sample, this clone ranks as medium-sized (0.01 to 0.1%). This chain links TRBV28 with TRBJ2-3, with 10 bases that match TRBD1. V shed 6 bases and J 4 bases; nucleotides not matched to a gene: 7. The CDR3 loop spans 15 amino acids. Germline CDR1 is MDHEN and CDR2 is SYDVKM. CDR3 DNA sequence: TGTGCCAGCAGGACCGGGACAGGGGAAGCAGATACGCAGTATTTT. Protein product: CASRTGTGEADTQYF.

CDR3 sequence reads: CASSFSGTGYSFYGYTF. CDR3 DNA: TGTGCCAGCAGTTTCTCCGGGACAGGCTATTCTTTCTATGGCTACACCTTC. This sequence joins TRBV27 and TRBJ1-2, with 8 bases lining up with TRBD1. Losses at the gene ends were 3 bases for V and 4 bases for J; bases not matched to a gene: 13. The CDR3 consists of 17 residues. Germline V gives CDR1 MNHEY, CDR2 SMNVEV (reference sequence).

This clone was recorded a few times. The rearrangement uses TRBV6-4 and TRBJ2-1, with 10 bases matching TRBD2. The CDR3 sequence is 15 residues long. Unmatched junction bases numbered 9, after V lost 4 bases and J lost 9 bases. Germline V lookup: CDR1 MRHNA, CDR2 SNTAGT. The CDR3 nucleotides read TGTGCCAGCAGTGTGGATAGCGGGGGGAGGAGTGAGCAGTTCTTC. Protein sequence: CASSVDSGGRSEQFF.

The chain has TRBV29-1 and TRBJ2-7; D possibly corresponds to TRBD2 (6 bases). V dropped 5 bases and J dropped 7 bases, with 12 bases sitting between them. In germline, CDR1 is SQVTM, CDR2 ANQGSEA. CDR3 size: 11 residues. The CDR3 nucleotides are TGCAGCGTTTTGGGCCGGGAGGAGCAGTACTTC. This sequence encodes CSVLGREEQYF.

This clone showed up just once. The gene calls are TRBV19 and TRBJ1-3; 7 bases fit TRBD1. The CDR3 contains 15 residues. With V trimmed by 9 bases and J by 0 bases, 8 bases remained unmatched. Per germline, CDR1 LNHDA and CDR2 SQIVND (reference sequence). DNA of the CDR3: TGTGCCAGCCACTCGAGGGACAGCTCTGGAAACACCATATATTTT. It encodes CASHSRDSSGNTIYF.

This chain links TRBV6-6 with TRBJ2-2; D is perhaps TRBD1 (6 bases). The germline V gene has CDR1 MNHNY and CDR2 SVGAGI (reference sequence). Trimming removed 6 bases at V and 9 bases at J, with 23 bases between. The CDR3 is made up of 16 amino acids. Written as DNA, the CDR3 is TGTGCCAGCAGCCACCAATCAGGGGCTCCCGGACGGGAGCTGTTTTTT. As protein: CASSHQSGAPGRELFF.

The chain combines TRBV5-5 with TRBJ2-2, with a possible D match to TRBD1 (6 bases). The CDR3 totals 16 residues. V was trimmed by 3 bases and J by 6 bases, leaving 18 bases between them. Looked up from germline, CDR1 is SGHKS and CDR2 is YYEKEE (reference sequence). The chain's CDR3 is CASSSDRSIGPGELFF. As DNA, the CDR3 is TGTGCCAGCAGCTCTGACAGGTCCATTGGGCCCGGGGAGCTGTTTTTT.

The V gene is TRBV5-1, the J gene TRBJ2-3; 7 bases agree with TRBD2. CDR3 length equals 14 residues. J gave up 1 base and V 9 bases, and 8 bases lay outside the gene matches. Germline assignment: CDR1 SGHRS and CDR2 YFSETQ. CDR3 nucleotide sequence: TGCGCCACCAGACCGGGGGGTGGCACAGATACGCAGTATTTT. Translating it yields CATRPGGGTDTQYF.

This clone is a singleton in its sample. CDR3 sequence (DNA): TGCGCCAGCAGCTTGGCCCCGTCGACAGGGCAGTACTTC. Translated, it gives CASSLAPSTGQYF. The chain links TRBV5-1 to TRBJ2-5; 7 positions agree with TRBD1. The germline gives CDR1 SGHRS, CDR2 YFSETQ. J lost 11 bases, V lost 0 bases, and 7 bases had no gene match. This CDR3 contains 13 residues.

This clone is judged medium-sized. The V and J genes are TRBV28 and TRBJ2-5; 7 nucleotides match TRBD1. Looked up from germline, CDR1 is MDHEN and CDR2 is SYDVKM. The CDR3 contains 13 residues. V trimming: 3 bases; J trimming: 4 bases; junction bases outside the gene matches: 2. CDR3 loop: CASSLSGGETQYF. CDR3 bases: TGTGCCAGCAGTTTGTCAGGGGGAGAGACCCAGTACTTC.

The V call is TRBV19, the J call TRBJ2-1; 9 bases are shared with TRBD2. Germline CDR1 is LNHDA and CDR2 is SQIVND (reference sequence). V lost 5 bases, J lost 3 bases, and 5 bases stayed unmatched. The CDR3 is 15 residues long. CDR3 protein: CASSPRTSDYNEQFF. The CDR3 region has the DNA TGTGCCAGTAGTCCTAGGACTAGCGACTACAATGAGCAGTTCTTC.

The chain uses TRBV6-1 and TRBJ1-1; the match to TRBD1 covers 8 bases. This CDR3 comprises 17 residues. CDR1 is MNHNS and CDR2 is SASEGT in the germline V gene. V shed 7 bases, J shed 0 bases, and the junction held 13 bases outside the gene matches. CDR3 in amino acids: CASTDSYDRGVNTEAFF. CDR3 sequence (DNA): TGTGCCAGCACTGACAGTTACGACAGGGGCGTGAACACTGAAGCTTTCTTT.

V and J are TRBV5-1 and TRBJ2-3, with TRBD2 matching 11 bases. Per the germline V gene, CDR1 is SGHRS and CDR2 is YFSETQ. V shed 2 bases and J 5 bases; nucleotides not matched to a gene: 4. CDR3 length: 15 residues. The CDR3 DNA is TGCGCCAGCAGCTTTGCAGGACTAGCGGGAGATACGCAGTATTTT. This codes for CASSFAGLAGDTQYF.

The V and J genes are TRBV7-3 and TRBJ2-3; the match to TRBD1 covers 7 bases. V lost 0 bases, J lost 5 bases, and 5 bases stayed unmatched. CDR1 is SGHTA and CDR2 is FQGTGA in the germline V gene. CDR3 size: 15 residues. The CDR3 nucleotides are TGTGCCAGCAGCTTAACCGGGACAGAACTAGATACGCAGTATTTT. This codes for CASSLTGTELDTQYF.